The entry that follows covers one T cell receptor (beta chain) sequence. The antigen is not known. The data are from a study of TIL therapy for anti-PD-1-resistant metastatic lung cancer. About the study: Most patients had lung adenocarcinoma. Tumors carried a median about 1.5 non-synonymous mutations per megabase.

CDR1 SGHTA and CDR2 FQGNSA come from the germline V gene. V lost 7 bases to trimming and J lost 7 bases, with 17 bases between them. The CDR3 extends over 13 amino acids. Points from the study as a whole: Patients were highly selected, enriched for treatment-naive, never-smoker and oncogene-addicted cases.

Time point in this sample: pre-treatment sample, taken before nivolumab and TIL therapy. Most excised metastases sampled were pleural nodules or supraclavicular lymph nodes. The libraries were made with immunoSEQ v3. Libraries were sequenced to around 2 million read pairs (survey) or roughly 4.5-6 million (deep). Assay used: immunoSEQ multiplex PCR; TCRdb lists only in-frame clones, some missing. The data contain about 50,000 clones, around 64% of them singletons. This sample comprised tumor tissue, obtained at baseline. The source is a person aged 25 to 79 with non-small cell lung cancer. This chain connects TRBV7-2 to TRBJ2-7, with D perhaps TRBD2 (5 bases). The CDR3 nucleotides read TGTGCCAGCAACGGAGGTTTTTCGGGTGAGCAGTACTTC. Residues: CASNGGFSGEQYF.